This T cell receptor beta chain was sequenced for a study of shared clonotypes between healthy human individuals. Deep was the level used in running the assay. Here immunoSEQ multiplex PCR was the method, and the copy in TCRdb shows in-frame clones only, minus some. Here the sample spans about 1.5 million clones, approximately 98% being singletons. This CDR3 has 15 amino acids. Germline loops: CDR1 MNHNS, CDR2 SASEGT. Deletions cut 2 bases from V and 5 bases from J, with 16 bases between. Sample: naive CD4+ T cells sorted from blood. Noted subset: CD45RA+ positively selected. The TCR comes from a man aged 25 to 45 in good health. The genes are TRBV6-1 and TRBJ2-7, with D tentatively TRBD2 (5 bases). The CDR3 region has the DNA TGTGCCAGCAGTGAACAGCCAGGCGGACTCGACGAGCAGTACTTC. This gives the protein CASSEQPGGLDEQYF.